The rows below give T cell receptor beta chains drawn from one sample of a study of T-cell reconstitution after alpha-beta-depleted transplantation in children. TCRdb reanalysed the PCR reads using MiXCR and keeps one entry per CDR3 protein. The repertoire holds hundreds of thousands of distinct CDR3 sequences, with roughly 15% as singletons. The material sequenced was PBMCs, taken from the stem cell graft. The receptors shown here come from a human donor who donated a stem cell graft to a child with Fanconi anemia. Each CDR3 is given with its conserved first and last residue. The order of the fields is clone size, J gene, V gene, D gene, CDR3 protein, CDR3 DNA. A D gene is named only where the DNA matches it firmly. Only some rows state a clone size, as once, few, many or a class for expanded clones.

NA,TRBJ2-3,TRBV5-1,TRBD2,CASSLAVSGGAPDTQYF,TGCGCCAGCAGCTTGGCCGTGAGCGGGGGGGCCCCAGATACGCAGTATTTT
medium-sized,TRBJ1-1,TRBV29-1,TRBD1,CSAGTGSEAFF,TGCAGCGCCGGGACAGGGTCTGAAGCTTTCTTT
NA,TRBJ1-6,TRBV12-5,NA,CASGNGGGDSPLHF,TGTGCTAGTGGGAACGGAGGGGGAGATTCACCCCTCCACTTT
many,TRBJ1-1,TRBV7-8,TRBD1,CASSGQGNTEAFF,TGTGCCAGCAGCGGACAGGGGAACACTGAAGCTTTCTTT
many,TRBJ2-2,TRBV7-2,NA,CASSRDGSQNTGELFF,TGTGCCAGCAGCCGTGACGGGTCCCAGAACACCGGGGAGCTGTTTTTT
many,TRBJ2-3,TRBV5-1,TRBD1,CASSRTGTDTQYF,TGCGCCAGCAGCCGGACAGGGACAGATACGCAGTATTTT
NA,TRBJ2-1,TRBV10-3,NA,CATTKNLGANEQFF,TGTGCCACCACTAAAAACCTAGGCGCCAATGAGCAGTTCTTC
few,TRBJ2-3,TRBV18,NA,CASSAPGLTDTQYF,TGTGCCAGCTCAGCACCGGGCCTCACAGATACGCAGTATTTT
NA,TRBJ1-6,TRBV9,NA,CASSVGGDLTYNSPLHF,TGTGCCAGCAGCGTCGGAGGGGATTTAACCTATAATTCACCCCTCCACTTT
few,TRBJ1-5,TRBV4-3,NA,CASSQDSYSNQPQHF,TGCGCCAGCAGCCAAGACAGTTATAGCAATCAGCCCCAGCATTTT
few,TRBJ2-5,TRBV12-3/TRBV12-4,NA,CASSLPGAEETQYF,TGTGCCAGCAGTTTGCCGGGGGCAGAAGAGACCCAGTACTTC
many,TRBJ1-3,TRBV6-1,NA,CASSAWTDVSGNTIYF,TGTGCCAGCAGTGCATGGACGGACGTCTCTGGAAACACCATATATTTT
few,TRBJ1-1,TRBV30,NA,CAWSRSITEAFF,TGTGCCTGGAGTCGGTCGATCACTGAAGCTTTCTTT
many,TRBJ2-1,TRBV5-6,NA,CASRREEYSYNEQFF,TGTGCCAGCCGGAGGGAGGAGTACTCCTACAATGAGCAGTTCTTC
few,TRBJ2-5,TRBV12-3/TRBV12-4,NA,CATGGYHQETQYF,TGTGCCACAGGCGGGTATCACCAAGAGACCCAGTACTTC
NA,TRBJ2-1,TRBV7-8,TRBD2,CASSSPLANNEQFF,TGTGCCAGCAGCTCGCCACTAGCGAACAATGAGCAGTTCTTC
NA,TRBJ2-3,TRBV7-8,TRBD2,CASRSTPRGSSGTDTQYF,TGTGCCAGCAGATCAACTCCGCGGGGGTCGTCGGGCACAGATACGCAGTATTTT
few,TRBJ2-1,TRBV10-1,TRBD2,CASSETSGGQGYEQFF,TGCGCCAGCAGTGAGACTAGCGGGGGCCAGGGGTATGAGCAGTTCTTC
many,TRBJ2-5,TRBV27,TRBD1,CASRVGQGQETQYF,TGTGCCAGCAGGGTGGGACAGGGCCAAGAGACCCAGTACTTC
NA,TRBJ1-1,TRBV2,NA,CASSLGLTNTEAFF,TGTGCCAGCAGCCTGGGACTCACGAACACTGAAGCTTTCTTT
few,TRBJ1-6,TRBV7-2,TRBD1,CASSLQGQGVSPLHF,TGTGCCAGCAGCCTCCAGGGACAGGGAGTTTCACCCCTCCACTTT
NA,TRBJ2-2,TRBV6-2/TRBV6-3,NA,CASTAIRQGELFF,TGTGCCAGCACCGCCATACGGCAGGGGGAGCTGTTTTTT
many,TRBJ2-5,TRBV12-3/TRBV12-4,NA,CASSLMQETQYF,TGTGCCAGCAGTTTAATGCAAGAGACCCAGTACTTC
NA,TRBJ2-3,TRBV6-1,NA,CASRSPGTTDTQYF,TGTGCCAGCAGATCCCCCGGGACCACAGATACGCAGTATTTT
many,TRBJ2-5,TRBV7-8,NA,CASSLTGVETQYF,TGTGCCAGCAGCTTAACTGGGGTCGAGACCCAGTACTTC
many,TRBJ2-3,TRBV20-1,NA,CSAPLGDTQYF,TGCAGTGCCCCATTGGGTGATACGCAGTATTTT
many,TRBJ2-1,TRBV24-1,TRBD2,CATSDPTAGGRNEQFF,TGTGCCACCAGTGATCCTACAGCGGGGGGGCGGAATGAGCAGTTCTTC
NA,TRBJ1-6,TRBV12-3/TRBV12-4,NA,CASSLVGKLYNSPLHF,TGTGCCAGCAGTTTAGTAGGGAAGCTCTATAATTCACCCCTCCACTTT
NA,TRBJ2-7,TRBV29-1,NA,CSVVGRAYEQYF,TGCAGCGTTGTGGGGCGGGCCTACGAGCAGTACTTC
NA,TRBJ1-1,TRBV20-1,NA,CSARDWSAGAEAFF,TGCAGTGCTAGAGATTGGTCGGCAGGGGCTGAAGCTTTCTTT
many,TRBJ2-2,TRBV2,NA,CASSEMSGELFF,TGTGCCAGCAGTGAAATGTCCGGGGAGCTGTTTTTT
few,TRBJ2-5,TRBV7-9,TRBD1,CASSFYSGGRETQYF,TGTGCCAGCAGCTTTTACTCAGGGGGTCGGGAGACCCAGTACTTC
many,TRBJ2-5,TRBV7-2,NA,CASSLVAVKRETQYF,TGTGCCAGCAGCTTAGTCGCAGTGAAGAGAGAGACCCAGTACTTC
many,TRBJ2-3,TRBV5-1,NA,CASSLGQTSSTDTQYF,TGCGCCAGCAGCTTGGGTCAGACATCTAGCACAGATACGCAGTATTTT
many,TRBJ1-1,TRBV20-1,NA,CSASARPNTEAFF,TGCAGTGCTAGCGCCAGGCCTAACACTGAAGCTTTCTTT
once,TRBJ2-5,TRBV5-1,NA,CASSFGPETQYF,TGCGCCAGCAGCTTCGGTCCGGAGACCCAGTACTTC
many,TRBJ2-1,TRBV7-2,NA,CASSLEAENEQFF,TGTGCCAGCAGCTTAGAAGCCGAAAATGAGCAGTTCTTC
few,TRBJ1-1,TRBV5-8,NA,CASSSGQNQLEAFF,TGTGCCAGCAGCTCCGGACAGAACCAACTTGAAGCTTTCTTT
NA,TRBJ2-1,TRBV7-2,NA,CASSLAGASSYNEQFF,TGTGCCAGCAGCTTAGCGGGGGCCAGCTCCTACAATGAGCAGTTCTTC
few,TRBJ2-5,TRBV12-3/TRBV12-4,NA,CASSSTETQYF,TGTGCCAGCAGTAGCACAGAGACCCAGTACTTC
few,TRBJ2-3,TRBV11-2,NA,CASSLSTGSSTDTQYF,TGTGCCAGCAGCTTGTCGACAGGCTCTAGCACAGATACGCAGTATTTT
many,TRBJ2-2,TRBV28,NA,CASSSLDGDTGELFF,TGTGCCAGCAGTTCCTTGGACGGGGACACCGGGGAGCTGTTTTTT
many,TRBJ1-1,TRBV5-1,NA,CASSLETGHGVAFF,TGCGCCAGCAGCTTGGAAACAGGGCACGGGGTAGCTTTCTTT
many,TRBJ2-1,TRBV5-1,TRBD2,CASRPGGGYNEQFF,TGCGCCAGCAGACCCGGGGGGGGATACAATGAGCAGTTCTTC
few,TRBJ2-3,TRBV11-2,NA,CASSLGTWGTDTQYF,TGTGCCAGCAGCTTAGGAACATGGGGCACAGATACGCAGTATTTT
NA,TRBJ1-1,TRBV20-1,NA,CSAIQNTEAFF,TGCAGTGCTATACAGAACACTGAAGCTTTCTTT
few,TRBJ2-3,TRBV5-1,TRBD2,CASSGRTSGTDTQYF,TGCGCCAGCAGCGGGAGGACTAGCGGTACAGATACGCAGTATTTT
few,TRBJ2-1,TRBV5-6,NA,CASSLMARQFF,TGTGCCAGCAGCTTGATGGCAAGGCAGTTCTTC
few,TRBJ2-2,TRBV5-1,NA,CASSWQGDTGELFF,TGCGCCAGCAGCTGGCAGGGAGACACCGGGGAGCTGTTTTTT
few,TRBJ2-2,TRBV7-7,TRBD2,CASSALPAGGWNTGELFF,TGTGCTAGCAGCGCCCTCCCAGCGGGGGGATGGAACACCGGGGAGCTGTTTTTT
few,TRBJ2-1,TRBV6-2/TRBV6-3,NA,CASSRPGSVEQFF,TGTGCCAGCAGCCGTCCAGGGTCGGTTGAGCAGTTCTTC
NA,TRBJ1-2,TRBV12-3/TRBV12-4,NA,CASSLTGALNYGYTF,TGTGCCAGCAGTTTAACGGGGGCGCTTAACTATGGCTACACCTTC
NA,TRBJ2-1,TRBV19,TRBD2,CASSTRLAGVKFF,TGTGCCAGTAGTACTCGACTAGCGGGGGTAAAGTTCTTC
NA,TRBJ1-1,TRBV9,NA,CASSVVSGPSEAFF,TGTGCCAGCAGCGTGGTATCGGGGCCTTCTGAAGCTTTCTTT
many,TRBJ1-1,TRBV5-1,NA,CASSLLINTEAFF,TGCGCCAGCAGCTTGCTGATTAACACTGAAGCTTTCTTT
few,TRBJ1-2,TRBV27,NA,CASSPSGGGGFGYTF,TGTGCCAGCAGTCCGAGTGGAGGGGGTGGGTTCGGCTACACCTTC
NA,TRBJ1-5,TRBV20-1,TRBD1,CSARNRGRNQPQHF,TGCAGTGCTAGGAACAGGGGGCGAAATCAGCCCCAGCATTTT
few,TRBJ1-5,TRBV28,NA,CASSLRQPQHF,TGTGCCAGCAGTTTGAGGCAGCCCCAGCATTTT
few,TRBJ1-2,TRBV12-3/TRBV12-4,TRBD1,CASQRDSNYGYTF,TGTGCCAGTCAAAGGGACAGTAACTATGGCTACACCTTC
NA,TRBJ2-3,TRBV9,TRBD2,CASSVVGGGITDTQYF,TGTGCCAGCAGCGTAGTGGGCGGGGGGATCACAGATACGCAGTATTTT